This T cell receptor (beta chain) was identified during a study of T-cell memory formation after mild COVID-19. Study-wide results and caveats: Most CD4+ clones that shrank were in CM and EM, while CD8+ ones turned up in EMRA. Several responding clones turned up in pre-infection memory, indicating that cross-reactive memory may have taken part.

This clonotype has a handful of counts. Antigen: not known. Barcoded TCR alpha and TCR beta cDNA libraries with UMIs came from 5'RACE using constant-segment primers. TCRdb used MiXCR to reprocess the 5' RACE reads, holding one entry per CDR3 protein. The sample has roughly 200,000 distinct CDR3 sequences; approximately 16% are singletons. This receptor was taken from an adult woman who had mild COVID-19 (a few samples of this study predate the infection). Cell type and time point are not known. Sequencing was performed on PBMCs or a T cell subset sorted from them (not recorded which).

This chain's CDR3 is CASSRFAGNTGELFF. The DNA for the CDR3 is TGTGCCAGCAGCCGGTTTGCAGGGAACACCGGGGAGCTGTTTTTT. This rearrangement joins TRBV11-1 to TRBJ2-2; no reliable D call. CDR3 length equals 15 residues. The ends were cut back, 5 bases at V and 1 base at J, with 11 bases in the middle. In germline, CDR1 is SGHAT, CDR2 FQDESV (reference sequence). The full variable domain, in which reference TRBV11-1 and TRBJ2-2 provide the parts outside the CDR3, is EAEVAQSPRYKITEKSQAVAFWCDPISGHATLYWYRQILGQGPELLVQFQDESVVDDSQLPKDRFSAERLKGVDSTLKIQPAELGDSAMYLCASSRFAGNTGELFFGEGSRLTVL.